This T cell receptor (beta chain) appears in the sequencing data of a study of cytomegalovirus exposure and HLA in healthy donors. In the PCR, 60 Vbeta and 13 Jbeta primers were used. Assay: immunoSEQ multiplex PCR; the TCRdb copy retains only in-frame clones and omits some. Among under 200,000 clones listed, roughly 13% were seen once. This CDR3 is 15 amino acids long. Per the germline V gene, CDR1 is SNHLY and CDR2 is FYNNEI. The V end was cut by 6 bases, the J end by 7 bases, with 21 bases between. This clone showed up just a few times. The sequenced sample consisted of PBMCs. The receptor's source is a man between 50 and 59 years old in good health and CMV-seropositive. The chain couples TRBV2 to TRBJ1-2, with a possible D match to TRBD1 (5 bases). The CDR3 loop reads CASRGLSTQEGGYTF. In nucleotides, the CDR3 is TGTGCCAGCAGGGGACTCAGTACCCAGGAAGGTGGCTACACCTTC.